These 28 T cell receptor beta chains originate from one sample sequenced in a study of long-term antiretroviral therapy in people with HIV. Sequencing relied on immunoSEQ assay v3.0, run at survey level. Clones were sequenced by immunoSEQ multiplex PCR, and TCRdb holds only the in-frame ones, with some missing. The sample yields approximately 16,000 clones, over 70% seen once. Specimen: unsorted PBMCs, collected about 1.3 years before starting antiretroviral therapy. The receptors were sampled from a man aged 25-40 years with HIV.

The chain has TRBV2 and TRBJ2-2; 10 bases are shared with TRBD2. CDR1 and CDR2 (germline): SNHLY, FYNNEI. This CDR3 comprises 17 residues. V lost 5 bases, J lost 1 base, and 7 bases stayed unmatched. CDR3 amino acids: CASSPSRLAGNTGELFF. DNA for the CDR3: TGTGCCAGCAGTCCCTCCCGACTAGCGGGGAACACCGGGGAGCTGTTTTTT.

The DNA for the CDR3 is TGTGCCACCAGCAGCTCAGGGATCTACAATGAGCAGTTCTTC. Translated, it gives CATSSSGIYNEQFF. The V call is TRBV15, the J call TRBJ2-1; D may be TRBD1 (5 bases). Germline CDR1 LNHNV, CDR2 YYDKDF (reference sequence). Trimming removed 3 bases from V and 3 bases from J, with 9 bases in between. The CDR3 covers 14 residues. Full variable domain (remainder filled in from reference TRBV15 and TRBJ2-1): DAMVIQNPRYQVTQFGKPVTLSCSQTLNHNVMYWYQQKSSQAPKLLFHYYDKDFNNEADTPDNFQSRRPNTSFCFLDIRSPGLGDTAMYLCATSSSGIYNEQFFGPGTRLTVL.

The CDR3 spells CASGLSPSPGTIYF. The CDR3 DNA reads TGTGCTAGTGGTCTATCCCCGAGTCCCGGGACCATATATTTT. The chain employs TRBV12-5 and TRBJ1-3; no reliable D call. The CDR3 has 14 residues. CDR1 is LGHNT and CDR2 is FRNRAP in the germline V gene. V lost 5 bases, J lost 10 bases, and 18 bases lay in between.

The chain recombines TRBV7-2 with TRBJ2-2; the match to TRBD1 covers 7 bases. This CDR3 is 12 amino acids long. Germline V gene lookup returns CDR1 SGHTA and CDR2 FQGNSA. Trimming took 6 bases from V and 6 from J; bases not matched to a gene: 1. CDR3 region: CASRQGAGELFF. CDR3 in DNA: TGTGCCAGCAGGCAGGGGGCCGGGGAGCTGTTTTTT.

This chain connects TRBV28 to TRBJ1-2; D ambiguous. Trimming removed 11 bases from V and 3 bases from J, with 10 bases in between. CDR1 and CDR2 from the germline V gene are MDHEN and SYDVKM. CDR3 length: 11 amino acids. CDR3 DNA sequence: TGTGCCTCTTTGCGAGACTATGGCTACACCTTC. Its protein is CASLRDYGYTF.

The gene calls are TRBV7-2 and TRBJ2-2; unclear D gene. V was cut by 6 bases and J by 7 bases, with 9 bases left in between. Germline V gene lookup returns CDR1 SGHTA and CDR2 FQGNSA. The CDR3 is 12 amino acids. CDR3 coding DNA: TGTGCCAGCAGATATCTGGGCGGGGAGCTGTTTTTT. Encoded protein: CASRYLGGELFF.

The V and J genes are TRBV5-1 and TRBJ2-7; D is perhaps TRBD1 or TRBD2 (6 bases each). CDR1 SGHRS and CDR2 YFSETQ come from the germline V gene. Between the trimmed V and J ends, which lost 0 bases and 2 bases, there was a span of 12 bases. This CDR3 is 15 amino acids long. The CDR3 is CASSLGWGAPYEQYF. The CDR3 DNA reads as TGCGCCAGCAGCTTGGGTTGGGGGGCCCCCTACGAGCAGTACTTC.

V gene TRBV27 combines with J gene TRBJ1-1, with D uncertain. V was trimmed by 4 bases and J by 1 base, leaving 13 bases between them. This CDR3 is 15 amino acids long. Germline lookup yields CDR1 MNHEY and CDR2 SMNVEV (reference sequence). The CDR3 DNA sequence: TGTGCCAGCAGTTCGGGTCGGACGGCGAACACTGAAGCTTTCTTT. Translating gives CASSSGRTANTEAFF.

Details on this clone: In the same sample, other DNA sequences code for this CDR3. V is TRBV7-2 and J is TRBJ2-5; 8 positions agree with TRBD2. V lost 3 bases, J lost 1 base, and 4 bases stayed unmatched. Germline CDR1 is SGHTA and CDR2 is FQGNSA. The CDR3 is 15 residues long. As DNA, the CDR3 is TGTGCCAGCAGCTTGGGCGGGGGGCCCCAAGAGACCCAGTACTTC. Its protein product is CASSLGGGPQETQYF.

The J gene is TRBJ2-5, the V gene TRBV7-9, with D unclear. The CDR3 consists of 17 residues. CDR1 and CDR2 from the germline V gene are SEHNR and FQNEAQ (reference sequence). Trimming took 6 bases from V and 4 from J, leaving 24 bases between them. CDR3 bases: TGTGCCAGCAGGGATGCCCCCGGATTTAGTATGGGAGAGACCCAGTACTTC. This gives the protein CASRDAPGFSMGETQYF. Full variable domain (rest looked up from reference TRBV7-9 and TRBJ2-5): DTGVSQNPRHKITKRGQNVTFRCDPISEHNRLYWYRQTLGQGPEFLTYFQNEAQLEKSRLLSDRFSAERPKGSFSTLEIQRTEQGDSAMYLCASRDAPGFSMGETQYFGPGTRLLVL.

This CDR3 reads CASSLNVGLNGYTF. CDR3 in DNA: TGTGCCAGCAGCTTAAACGTGGGGTTAAATGGCTACACCTTC. J is TRBJ1-2 and V is TRBV13; no clear D gene. Germline V CDR1 and CDR2: PRHDT, FYEKMQ (reference sequence). The CDR3 extends over 14 amino acids. The V end lost 2 bases, the J end lost 6 bases, and 13 bases lay between the germline ends.

The chain joins TRBV30 to TRBJ2-2; a possible D gene is TRBD2 (5 bases). V was shortened by 0 bases and J by 5 bases, with 16 bases between the two germline ends. The germline gives CDR1 GTSNPN, CDR2 SVGIG (reference sequence). The CDR3 is made up of 16 amino acids. CDR3 sequence: CAWSVRVGIVTGELFF. CDR3 in DNA: TGTGCCTGGAGTGTACGGGTCGGGATAGTTACCGGGGAGCTGTTTTTT.

This clone was found once. The CDR3 coding sequence is TGTGCCTGGAGTACCGGACAGGGCACTGAAGCTTTCTTT. It translates to CAWSTGQGTEAFF. The chain is built from TRBV30 and TRBJ1-1; 8 bases are shared with TRBD1. Trimming removed 2 bases from V and 4 bases from J; junction bases left unmatched: 3. The CDR3 spans 13 residues. CDR1 is GTSNPN and CDR2 is SVGIG in the germline V gene (reference sequence). The whole variable domain, remainder taken from reference TRBV30 and TRBJ1-1, is SQTIHQWPATLVQPVGSPLSLECTVEGTSNPNLYWYRQAAGRGLQLLFYSVGIGQISSEVPQNLSASRPQDRQFILSSKKLLLSDSGFYLCAWSTGQGTEAFFGQGTRLTVV.

The chain's CDR3 is CASSSTGVDYKQYF. The CDR3 nucleotides are TGTGCCAGCAGTTCGACAGGGGTTGATTACAAGCAGTACTTC. The gene calls are TRBV7-2 and TRBJ2-7, with 8 bases aligning to TRBD1. The germline gives CDR1 SGHTA, CDR2 FQGNSA. CDR3 length equals 14 residues. J gave up 8 bases and V 6 bases, and 12 bases lay outside the gene matches. Full variable domain (outside the CDR3, taken from reference TRBV7-2 and TRBJ2-7): GAGVSQSPSNKVTEKGKDVELRCDPISGHTALYWYRQSLGQGLEFLIYFQGNSAPDKSGLPSDRFSAERTGGSVSTLTIQRTQQEDSAVYLCASSSTGVDYKQYFGPGTRLTVT.

Only one count was recorded for this clone. The gene calls are TRBV19 and TRBJ2-7; the match to TRBD2 covers 13 bases. The CDR3 contains 16 residues. The V and J ends lost 4 bases and 3 bases, in that order; junction bases with no gene match: 6. Germline V gives CDR1 LNHDA, CDR2 SQIVND (reference sequence). The CDR3, as DNA: TGTGCCAGTAGTACCGGGACTAGCGGGAACCGCTACGAGCAGTACTTC. Residues: CASSTGTSGNRYEQYF.

This clone was counted between two and nine times. V gene TRBV28 combines with J gene TRBJ2-2; no clear D gene. The CDR3 covers 16 residues. Germline values: CDR1 MDHEN, CDR2 SYDVKM. Trimming removed 1 base from V and 5 bases from J, with 14 bases in between. DNA for the CDR3: TGTGCCAGCAGTTTATTCCTAGGGTTTGGGACCGGGGAGCTGTTTTTT. It encodes CASSLFLGFGTGELFF.

This chain connects TRBV6-1 to TRBJ2-5; D perhaps matches TRBD1 (6 bases). The CDR3 extends over 13 amino acids. Trimming left V 0 bases short and J 7 bases short, with 9 bases between. Germline V gene lookup returns CDR1 MNHNS and CDR2 SASEGT. CDR3 protein: CASSEAGAGTQYF. The CDR3 DNA reads TGTGCCAGCAGTGAAGCGGGGGCGGGGACCCAGTACTTC.

This clone was recorded a few times. The rearrangement links TRBV2 to TRBJ2-1, with D tentatively TRBD2 (7 bases). The length of the CDR3 is 15 residues. In germline, CDR1 is SNHLY, CDR2 FYNNEI. The ends were cut back, 10 bases at V and 0 bases at J, with 16 bases in the middle. CDR3 amino acids: CANLGGQSSYNEQFF. The CDR3 coding sequence is TGTGCCAACTTGGGGGGGCAGAGCTCCTACAATGAGCAGTTCTTC.

The J gene is TRBJ2-3, the V gene TRBV11-2; no clear D. There are 15 residues in the CDR3. V shed 3 bases and J shed 3 bases, with 13 bases lying between them. The V gene's germline CDR1 is SGHAT and CDR2 FQNNGV. CDR3 in amino acids: CASSLEDFRTDTQYF. In DNA form, the CDR3 reads TGTGCCAGCAGCTTGGAAGACTTCAGGACAGATACGCAGTATTTT.

The CDR3 bases are TGCGCCAGCAGCCAAGAAGGGACTAGCGGTTACACAGATACGCAGTATTTT. As protein: CASSQEGTSGYTDTQYF. The V call is TRBV4-1, the J call TRBJ2-3; 11 nucleotides align to TRBD2. The CDR3 loop spans 17 amino acids. Germline V lookup: CDR1 MGHRA, CDR2 YSYEKL. V lost 0 bases, J lost 2 bases, and 4 bases stayed unmatched.

This clone was counted between two and nine times. This chain connects TRBV27 to TRBJ1-1; weak D call: TRBD1 (6 bases). Germline CDR1 and CDR2: MNHEY and SMNVEV (reference sequence). The length of the CDR3 is 13 residues. V was clipped by 6 bases and J by 5 bases, with 13 bases between them. The chain's CDR3 is CASRSGEWTEAFF. In DNA form, the CDR3 reads TGTGCCAGCAGATCAGGGGAATGGACTGAAGCTTTCTTT.

The rearrangement joins TRBV5-6 to TRBJ2-5, with a possible D match to TRBD2 (6 bases). This CDR3 spans 15 amino acids. Germline values: CDR1 SGHDT, CDR2 YYEEEE. Trimming cost V 0 bases and J 4 bases, with 13 bases left between them. The CDR3 nucleotides read TGTGCCAGCAGCTTGGGGGGTCAGGGAGGAGAGACCCAGTACTTC. This gives the protein CASSLGGQGGETQYF. Full variable domain (remainder filled in from reference TRBV5-6 and TRBJ2-5): DAGVTQSPTHLIKTRGQQVTLRCSPKSGHDTVSWYQQALGQGPQFIFQYYEEEERQRGNFPDRFSGHQFPNYSSELNVNALLLGDSALYLCASSLGGQGGETQYFGPGTRLLVL.

The chain employs TRBV10-3 and TRBJ2-7; D gene ambiguous. CDR3 length equals 11 residues. The V end was cut by 5 bases, the J end by 1 base, with 3 bases between. The V gene's germline CDR1 is ENHRY and CDR2 SYGVKD. CDR3 bases: TGTGCCATCAGTATGTCCTACGAGCAGTACTTC. As protein: CAISMSYEQYF.

The V call is TRBV27, the J call TRBJ2-3; 8 bases match TRBD1. Germline CDR1 is MNHEY and CDR2 is SMNVEV (reference sequence). V gave up 4 bases and J gave up 5 bases; unmatched junction bases: 14. The CDR3 runs 17 residues. The chain's CDR3 is CASSSDQGRGQVDTQYF. CDR3 bases: TGTGCCAGCAGTTCGGATCAGGGCAGGGGGCAGGTAGATACGCAGTATTTT.

V is TRBV18 and J is TRBJ1-2; TRBD1 agrees at 7 bases. The CDR3 has 17 amino acids. V lost 3 bases to trimming and J lost 10 bases; unmatched junction nucleotides: 20. Germline CDR1 KGHSH, CDR2 LQKENI. The DNA for the CDR3 is TGTGCCAGCTCACCTAGGATCGTCAGACAGGGTTCTTCCATCTACACCTTC. Translating it yields CASSPRIVRQGSSIYTF.

V usage is TRBV10-2 and J usage is TRBJ1-2; no clear D gene. Trimming shortened V by 0 bases and J by 7 bases, and 9 bases separated the two germline ends. Germline V gene sequence: CDR1 WSHSY, CDR2 SAAADI. The CDR3 loop spans 13 amino acids. The CDR3 DNA sequence: TGCGCCAGCAGTGAGTCGGTCAGTCTTGGCTACACCTTC. It is translated as CASSESVSLGYTF.

By proportion, this clone is medium-sized. The genes are TRBV11-2 and TRBJ2-7; D is undetermined. The CDR3 has 12 residues. Germline V gene data show CDR1 as SGHAT and CDR2 as FQNNGV. Trimming pared 4 bases from V and 3 bases from J, leaving 7 bases between. CDR3: CASSSQSYEQYF. CDR3 sequence (DNA): TGTGCCAGCAGCTCACAGAGCTACGAGCAGTACTTC.

The chain is built from TRBV5-4 and TRBJ2-3; 14 bases align to TRBD2. The V gene end was trimmed by 4 bases and the J gene end by 6 bases; junction bases not matched to a gene: 7. The CDR3 contains 16 residues. Germline values: CDR1 SGHNT, CDR2 YYREEE (reference sequence). In DNA, the CDR3 is TGTGCCAGCAGCGGGGGGACTAGCGGGGGCCCCGATACGCAGTATTTT. The encoded protein is CASSGGTSGGPDTQYF. Complete variable domain (other parts from reference TRBV5-4 and TRBJ2-3): ETGVTQSPTHLIKTRGQQVTLRCSSQSGHNTVSWYQQALGQGPQFIFQYYREEENGRGNFPPRFSGLQFPNYSSELNVNALELDDSALYLCASSGGTSGGPDTQYFGPGTRLTVL.